Sequencing of this TCR beta chain was carried out in a study of cytomegalovirus exposure and HLA in healthy donors. With 60 Vbeta and 13 Jbeta primers, the PCR was carried out. Method: immunoSEQ multiplex PCR; TCRdb's copy keeps in-frame clones and lacks some. The sample contains 90,000 to 150,000 clones, 60% to 75% of which appear only once. CDR3 length: 14 residues. Trimming took 0 bases from V and 4 from J; bases not matched to a gene: 3. Germline V gene data show CDR1 as SGHDT and CDR2 as YYEEEE. Sequencing was done on a sample of PBMCs. This TCR was recovered from a middle-aged woman in good health and CMV-seropositive. The gene calls are TRBV5-6 and TRBJ2-5; 7 nucleotides align to TRBD1. The chain's CDR3 is CASSLVRGSETQYF. CDR3 sequence (DNA): TGTGCCAGCAGCTTGGTCAGGGGGTCAGAGACCCAGTACTTC.